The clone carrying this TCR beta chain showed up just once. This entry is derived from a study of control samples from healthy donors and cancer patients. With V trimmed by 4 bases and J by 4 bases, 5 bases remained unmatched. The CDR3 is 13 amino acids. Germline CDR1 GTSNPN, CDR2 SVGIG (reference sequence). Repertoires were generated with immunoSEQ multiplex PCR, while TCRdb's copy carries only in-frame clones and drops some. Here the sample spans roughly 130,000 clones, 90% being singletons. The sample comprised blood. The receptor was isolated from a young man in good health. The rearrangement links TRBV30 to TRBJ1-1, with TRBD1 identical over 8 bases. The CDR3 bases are TGTGCCTGGACGAACAGGGGGGGCACTGAAGCTTTCTTT. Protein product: CAWTNRGGTEAFF.